This TCR beta chain stems from a study of blood T cell repertoires in COVID-19. Turning to the study itself: The cDNA or gDNA used as material had been derived from T cells, B-cell-depleted T cells, or PBMCs.

Profiled with immunoSEQ multiplex PCR; TCRdb holds only in-frame clones, not every one. Of 120,000 or so clones listed, 85% to 90% are singletons. The CDR3 has 14 amino acids. Germline V gene lookup returns CDR1 SGHAT and CDR2 FQNNGV. The V segment lost 4 bases and the J segment 8 bases; nucleotides outside the gene matches: 5. This clonotype was obtained from a man of 80 years or more with active or convalescent COVID-19. This chain connects TRBV11-2 to TRBJ1-4, with 9 bases aligning to TRBD1. Sequenced input: peripheral blood. CDR3 loop: CASSWGTGSEKLFF. In DNA, the CDR3 is TGTGCCAGCAGCTGGGGGACAGGGTCAGAAAAACTGTTTTTT. Filled out from reference TRBV11-2 and TRBJ1-4, the complete variable domain reads EAGVAQSPRYKIIEKRQSVAFWCNPISGHATLYWYQQILGQGPKLLIQFQNNGVVDDSQLPKDRFSAERLKGVDSTLKIQPAKLEDSAVYLCASSWGTGSEKLFFGSGTQLSVL.